This T cell receptor beta chain was sequenced in a study of T-cell memory formation after mild COVID-19. V was trimmed by 6 bases and J by 8 bases, leaving 13 bases between them. The CDR3 totals 12 residues. Constant-segment primers were used for 5'RACE, and the resulting TCR alpha and TCR beta cDNA libraries carried sample barcodes and UMIs. One entry per CDR3 protein results from TCRdb running MiXCR on the 5' RACE reads. Of about 410,000 distinct CDR3 sequences listed, more than 20% are singletons. This clonotype showed up just a few times. The receptor was isolated from an adult woman who had mild COVID-19 (a few samples of this study predate the infection). Cell type and time point are not known. The specimen sequenced was PBMCs or a T cell subset sorted from them (not recorded which). V and J are TRBV12-3 or TRBV12-4 and TRBJ1-2; perhaps TRBD1 as D (5 bases). The CDR3 protein is CASSPGAGGYTF. In DNA form, the CDR3 reads TGTGCCAGCAGCCCTGGGGCAGGGGGCTACACCTTC.